The 6 T cell receptor beta chains below were found in one sample sequenced in a study of T cell changes during pregnancy in multiple sclerosis. Clones were read by immunoSEQ multiplex PCR, and TCRdb kept only the in-frame ones, dropping some. The sample has fewer than 40,000 clones; roughly 87% are singletons. The sequencing here drew on CD8+ T cells from peripheral blood mononuclear cells, taken in the first trimester of pregnancy. These receptors came from a female donor with multiple sclerosis, enrolled in a pregnancy study.

The chain is built from TRBV6-6 and TRBJ2-7; 12 bases line up with TRBD2. The V gene's germline CDR1 is MNHNY and CDR2 SVGAGI (reference sequence). Unmatched junction bases numbered 10, after V lost 7 bases and J lost 3 bases. The CDR3 loop spans 16 amino acids. As DNA, the CDR3 is TGTGCCAGCATTGGACTAGCGGGGAGACGCAACTACGAGCAGTACTTC. Its protein product is CASIGLAGRRNYEQYF.

The rearrangement uses TRBV27 and TRBJ1-4; no definite D call. The CDR3 consists of 14 residues. V dropped 7 bases and J dropped 8 bases, with 17 bases sitting between them. Germline loops: CDR1 MNHEY, CDR2 SMNVEV (reference sequence). For the CDR3, the DNA is TGTGCCAGCACTACCGGGCGGGGTAACGAAAAACTGTTTTTT. The encoded protein is CASTTGRGNEKLFF.

The V call is TRBV4-3, the J call TRBJ2-1; 9 bases are shared with TRBD2. This CDR3 contains 15 residues. Looked up from germline, CDR1 is LGHNA and CDR2 is YSLEER. Losses at the gene ends were 7 bases for V and 7 bases for J; bases not matched to a gene: 11. The CDR3 loop reads CASKAGTSIGNEQFF. DNA of the CDR3: TGCGCCAGCAAGGCCGGGACTAGCATAGGGAATGAGCAGTTCTTC.

CDR3 DNA sequence: TGTGCCAGCAGTCAACAGGGGTATAGCAATCAGCCCCAGCATTTT. As protein: CASSQQGYSNQPQHF. V usage is TRBV27 and J usage is TRBJ1-5; 7 bases align to TRBD1. The CDR3 spans 15 residues. Germline V CDR1 and CDR2: MNHEY, SMNVEV (reference sequence). J lost 0 bases, V lost 5 bases, and 4 bases had no gene match.

The rearrangement uses TRBV28 and TRBJ2-7; TRBD1 aligns across 7 bases. From germline, CDR1 is MDHEN and CDR2 SYDVKM. Trimming removed 6 bases from V and 3 bases from J; junction bases left unmatched: 11. This CDR3 is built from 15 residues. The DNA of the CDR3 is TGTGCCAGCAGGTCTCGGACAGGTGGCCTCTACGAGCAGTACTTC. It yields the protein CASRSRTGGLYEQYF.

V is TRBV6-6 and J is TRBJ2-3, with 8 bases aligning to TRBD1. This CDR3 has 16 amino acids. Germline V gene sequence: CDR1 MNHNY, CDR2 SVGAGI (reference sequence). V shed 8 bases and J 4 bases; nucleotides not matched to a gene: 14. CDR3 protein: CASRKWDRNLPDTQYF. Here the CDR3 DNA reads TGTGCCAGCCGGAAATGGGACAGGAACCTTCCAGATACGCAGTATTTT.